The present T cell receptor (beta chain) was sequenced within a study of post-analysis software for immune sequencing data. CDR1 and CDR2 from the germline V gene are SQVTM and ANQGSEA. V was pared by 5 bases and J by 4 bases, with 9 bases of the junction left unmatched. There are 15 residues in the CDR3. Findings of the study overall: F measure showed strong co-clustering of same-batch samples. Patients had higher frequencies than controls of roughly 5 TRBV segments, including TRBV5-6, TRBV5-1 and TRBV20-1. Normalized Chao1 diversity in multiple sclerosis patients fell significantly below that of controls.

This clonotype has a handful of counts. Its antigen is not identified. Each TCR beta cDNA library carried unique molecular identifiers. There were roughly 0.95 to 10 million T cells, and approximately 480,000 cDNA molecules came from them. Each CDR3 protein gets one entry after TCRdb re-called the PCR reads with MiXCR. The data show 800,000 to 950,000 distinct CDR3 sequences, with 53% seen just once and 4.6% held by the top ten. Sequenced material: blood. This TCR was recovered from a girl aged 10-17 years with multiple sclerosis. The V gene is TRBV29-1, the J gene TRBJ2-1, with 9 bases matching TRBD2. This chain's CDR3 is CSVSASGILYNEQFF. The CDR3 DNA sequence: TGCAGCGTTAGTGCTAGCGGGATTTTGTACAATGAGCAGTTCTTC.